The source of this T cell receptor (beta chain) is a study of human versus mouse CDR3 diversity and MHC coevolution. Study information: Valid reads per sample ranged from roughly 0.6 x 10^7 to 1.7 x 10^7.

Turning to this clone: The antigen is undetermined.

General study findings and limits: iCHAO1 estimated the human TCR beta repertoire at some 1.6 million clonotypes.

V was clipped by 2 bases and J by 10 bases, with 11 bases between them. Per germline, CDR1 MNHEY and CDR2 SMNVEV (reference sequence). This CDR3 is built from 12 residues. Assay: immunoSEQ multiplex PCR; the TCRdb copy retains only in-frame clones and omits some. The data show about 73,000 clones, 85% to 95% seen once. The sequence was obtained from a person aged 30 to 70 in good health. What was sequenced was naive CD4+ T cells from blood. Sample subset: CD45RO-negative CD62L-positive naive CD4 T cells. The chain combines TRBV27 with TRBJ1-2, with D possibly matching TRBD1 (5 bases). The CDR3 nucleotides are TGTGCCAGCAGTTTAGGGGGGTTCGCCTACACCTTC. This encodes CASSLGGFAYTF.